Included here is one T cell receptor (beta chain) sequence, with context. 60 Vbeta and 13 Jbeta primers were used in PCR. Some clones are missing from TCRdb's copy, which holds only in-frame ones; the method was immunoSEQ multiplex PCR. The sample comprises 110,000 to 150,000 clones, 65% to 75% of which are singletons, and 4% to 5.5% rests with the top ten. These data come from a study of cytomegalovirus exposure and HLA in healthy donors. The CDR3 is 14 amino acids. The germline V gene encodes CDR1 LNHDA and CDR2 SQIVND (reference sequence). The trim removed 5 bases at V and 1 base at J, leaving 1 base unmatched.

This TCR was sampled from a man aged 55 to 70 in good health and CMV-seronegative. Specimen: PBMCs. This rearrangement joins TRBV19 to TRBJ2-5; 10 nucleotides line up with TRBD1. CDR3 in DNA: TGTGCCAGTAGTCGGACAGGGGGCCAAGAGACCCAGTACTTC. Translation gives CASSRTGGQETQYF.